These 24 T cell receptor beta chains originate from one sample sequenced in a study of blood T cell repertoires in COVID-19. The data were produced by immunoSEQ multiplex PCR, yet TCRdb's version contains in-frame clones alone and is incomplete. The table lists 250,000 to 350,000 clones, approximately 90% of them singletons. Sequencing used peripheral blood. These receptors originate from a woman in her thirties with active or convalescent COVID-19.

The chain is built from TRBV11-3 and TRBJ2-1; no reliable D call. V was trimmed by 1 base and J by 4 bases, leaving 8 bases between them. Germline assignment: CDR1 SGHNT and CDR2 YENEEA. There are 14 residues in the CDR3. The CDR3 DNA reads TGTGCCAGCAGCTTAGGCCCAGAATACAATGAGCAGTTCTTC. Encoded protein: CASSLGPEYNEQFF.

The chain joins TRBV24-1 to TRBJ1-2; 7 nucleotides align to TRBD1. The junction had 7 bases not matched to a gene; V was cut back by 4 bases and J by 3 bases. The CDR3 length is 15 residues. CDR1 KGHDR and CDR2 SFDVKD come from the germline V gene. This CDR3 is CATSDPNRGDYGYTF. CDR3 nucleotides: TGTGCCACCAGTGACCCAAACAGGGGAGACTATGGCTACACCTTC.

CDR3 residues: CASSYGQKDTQYF. CDR3 nucleotides: TGTGCCAGCAGTTACGGGCAGAAAGATACGCAGTATTTT. The rearrangement links TRBV6-2 or TRBV6-3 to TRBJ2-3; D remains unclear. The CDR3 has 13 amino acids. CDR1 and CDR2 from the germline V gene are MNHEY and SVGEGT. The V gene lost 2 bases and the J gene lost 5 bases, with 8 bases spanning the gap.

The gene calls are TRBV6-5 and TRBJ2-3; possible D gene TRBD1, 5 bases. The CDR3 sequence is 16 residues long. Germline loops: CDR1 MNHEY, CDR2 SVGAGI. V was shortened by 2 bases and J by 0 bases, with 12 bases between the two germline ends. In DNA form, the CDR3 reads TGTGCCAGCAGTTACACCATCTGGGGCAGCACAGATACGCAGTATTTT. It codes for CASSYTIWGSTDTQYF.

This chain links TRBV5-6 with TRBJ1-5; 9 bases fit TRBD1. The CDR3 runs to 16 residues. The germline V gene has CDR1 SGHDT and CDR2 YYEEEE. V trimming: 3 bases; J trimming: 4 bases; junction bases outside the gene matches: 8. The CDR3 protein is CASSYLRDRENQPQHF. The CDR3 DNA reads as TGTGCCAGCAGCTATCTCCGGGACAGGGAAAATCAGCCCCAGCATTTT.

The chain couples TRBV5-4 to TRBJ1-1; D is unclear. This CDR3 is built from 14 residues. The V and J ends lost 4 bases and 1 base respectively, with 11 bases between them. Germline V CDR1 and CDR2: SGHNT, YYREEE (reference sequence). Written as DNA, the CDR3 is TGTGCCAGCAGCCCTCCGGGTTCGAACACTGAAGCTTTCTTT. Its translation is CASSPPGSNTEAFF.

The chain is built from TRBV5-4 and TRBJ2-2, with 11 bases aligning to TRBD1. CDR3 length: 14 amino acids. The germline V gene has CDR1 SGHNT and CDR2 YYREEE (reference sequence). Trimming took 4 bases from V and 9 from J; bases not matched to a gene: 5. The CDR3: CASSQDRGRRELFF. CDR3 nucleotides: TGTGCCAGCAGCCAGGACAGGGGGCGGAGGGAGCTGTTTTTT.

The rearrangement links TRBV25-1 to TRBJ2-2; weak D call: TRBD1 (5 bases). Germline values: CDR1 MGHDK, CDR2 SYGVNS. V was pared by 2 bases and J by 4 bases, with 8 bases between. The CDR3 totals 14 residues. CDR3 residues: CASSEVRGTGELFF. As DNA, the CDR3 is TGTGCCAGCAGTGAAGTTAGGGGCACCGGGGAGCTGTTTTTT.

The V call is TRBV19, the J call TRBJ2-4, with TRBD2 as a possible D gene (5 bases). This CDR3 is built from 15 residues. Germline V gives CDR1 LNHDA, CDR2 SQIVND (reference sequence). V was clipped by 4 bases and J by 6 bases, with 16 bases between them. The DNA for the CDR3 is TGTGCCAGTAGTACCTTTACCGGGAACTTAAACATTCAGTACTTC. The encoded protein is CASSTFTGNLNIQYF.

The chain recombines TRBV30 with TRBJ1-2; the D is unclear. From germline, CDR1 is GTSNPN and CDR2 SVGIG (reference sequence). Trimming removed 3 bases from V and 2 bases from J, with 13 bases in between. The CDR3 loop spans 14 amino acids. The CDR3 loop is CAWSLGTVNYGYTF. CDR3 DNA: TGTGCCTGGAGCCTCGGAACAGTCAACTATGGCTACACCTTC.

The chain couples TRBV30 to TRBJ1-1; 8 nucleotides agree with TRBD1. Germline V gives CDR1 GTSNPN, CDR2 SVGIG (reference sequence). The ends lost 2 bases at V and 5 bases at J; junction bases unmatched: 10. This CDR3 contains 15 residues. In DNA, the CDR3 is TGTGCCTGGAGTCTGGACAGGGCAGGCGGGACTGAAGCTTTCTTT. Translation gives CAWSLDRAGGTEAFF.

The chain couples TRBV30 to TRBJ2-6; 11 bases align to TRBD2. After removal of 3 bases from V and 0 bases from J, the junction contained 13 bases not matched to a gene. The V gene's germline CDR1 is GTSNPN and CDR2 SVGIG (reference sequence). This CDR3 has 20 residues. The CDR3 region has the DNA TGTGCCTGGAGGAGGTCCGGACTAGCGGGTCTCGGCTCTGGGGCCAACGTCCTGACTTTC. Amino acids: CAWRRSGLAGLGSGANVLTF.

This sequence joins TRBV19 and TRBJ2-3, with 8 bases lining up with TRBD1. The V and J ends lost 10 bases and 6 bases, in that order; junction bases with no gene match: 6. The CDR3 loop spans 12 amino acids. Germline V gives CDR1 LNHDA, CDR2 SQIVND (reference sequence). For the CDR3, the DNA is TGTGCCACCCGGGACAGGCCGGATACGCAGTATTTT. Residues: CATRDRPDTQYF.

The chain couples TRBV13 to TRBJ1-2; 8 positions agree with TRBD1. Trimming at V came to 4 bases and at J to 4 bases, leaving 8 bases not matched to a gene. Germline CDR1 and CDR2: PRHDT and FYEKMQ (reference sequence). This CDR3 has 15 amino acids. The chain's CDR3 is CASSSTGQGFYGYTF. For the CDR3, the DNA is TGTGCCAGCAGCTCTACCGGACAGGGTTTCTATGGCTACACCTTC.

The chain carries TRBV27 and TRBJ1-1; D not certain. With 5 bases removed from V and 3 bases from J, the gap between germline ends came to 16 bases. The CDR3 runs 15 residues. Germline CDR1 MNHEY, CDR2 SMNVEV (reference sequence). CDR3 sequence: CASSPAAFQYTEAFF. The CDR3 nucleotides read TGTGCCAGCAGTCCCGCGGCGTTTCAGTACACTGAAGCTTTCTTT.

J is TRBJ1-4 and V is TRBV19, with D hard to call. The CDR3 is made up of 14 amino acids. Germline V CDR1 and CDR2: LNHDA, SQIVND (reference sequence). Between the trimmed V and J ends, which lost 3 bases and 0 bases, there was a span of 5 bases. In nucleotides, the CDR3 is TGTGCCAGTAGTATTCGTGCAACTAATGAAAAACTGTTTTTT. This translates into CASSIRATNEKLFF.

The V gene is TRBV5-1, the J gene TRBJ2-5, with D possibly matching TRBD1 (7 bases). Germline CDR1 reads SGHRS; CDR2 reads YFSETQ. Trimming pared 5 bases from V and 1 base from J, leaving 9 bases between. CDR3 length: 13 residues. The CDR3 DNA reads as TGCGCCAGCAGGCAGGGGGGCCAAGAGACCCAGTACTTC. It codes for CASRQGGQETQYF.

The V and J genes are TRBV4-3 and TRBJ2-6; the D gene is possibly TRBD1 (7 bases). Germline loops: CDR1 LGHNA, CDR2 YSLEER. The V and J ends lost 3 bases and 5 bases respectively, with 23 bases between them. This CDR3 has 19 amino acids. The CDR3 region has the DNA TGCGCCAGCAGCCACGCCCTTCCCGGAGGGGGCGTAAGGGCCAACGTCCTGACTTTC. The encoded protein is CASSHALPGGGVRANVLTF.

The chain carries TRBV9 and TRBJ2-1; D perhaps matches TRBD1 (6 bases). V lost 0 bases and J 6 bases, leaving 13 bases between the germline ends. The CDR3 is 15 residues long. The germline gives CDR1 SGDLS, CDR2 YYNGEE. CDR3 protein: CASSVVSQGSNEQFF. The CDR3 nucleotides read TGTGCCAGCAGCGTAGTGTCCCAGGGGTCCAATGAGCAGTTCTTC.

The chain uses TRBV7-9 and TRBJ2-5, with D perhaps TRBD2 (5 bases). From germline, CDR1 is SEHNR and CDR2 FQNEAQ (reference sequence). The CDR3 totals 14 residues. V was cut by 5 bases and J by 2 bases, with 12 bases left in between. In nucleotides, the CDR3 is TGTGCCAGCAGCCCCGGACTGGCTCAAGAGACCCAGTACTTC. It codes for CASSPGLAQETQYF.

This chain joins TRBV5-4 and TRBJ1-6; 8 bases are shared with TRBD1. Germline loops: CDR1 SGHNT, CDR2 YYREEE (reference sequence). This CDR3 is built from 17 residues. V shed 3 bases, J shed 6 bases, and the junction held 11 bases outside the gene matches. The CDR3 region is CASSSGQGGSANSPLHF. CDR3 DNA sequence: TGTGCCAGCAGCTCCGGACAGGGAGGGAGTGCTAATTCACCCCTCCACTTT.

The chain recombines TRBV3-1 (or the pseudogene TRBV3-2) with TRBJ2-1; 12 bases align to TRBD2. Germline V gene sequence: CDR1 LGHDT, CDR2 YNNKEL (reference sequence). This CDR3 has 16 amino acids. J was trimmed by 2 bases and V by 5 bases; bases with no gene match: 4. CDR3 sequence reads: CASSSRLAGAYNEQFF. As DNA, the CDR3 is TGTGCCAGCAGCTCTCGACTAGCGGGGGCCTACAATGAGCAGTTCTTC.

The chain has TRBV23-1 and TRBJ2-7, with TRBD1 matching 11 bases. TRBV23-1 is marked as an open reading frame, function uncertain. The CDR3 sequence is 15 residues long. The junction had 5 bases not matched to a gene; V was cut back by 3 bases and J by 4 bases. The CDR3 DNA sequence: TGCGCCAGCAGTCAGATGGACAGGGGGCGGTACGAGCAGTACTTC. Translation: CASSQMDRGRYEQYF.

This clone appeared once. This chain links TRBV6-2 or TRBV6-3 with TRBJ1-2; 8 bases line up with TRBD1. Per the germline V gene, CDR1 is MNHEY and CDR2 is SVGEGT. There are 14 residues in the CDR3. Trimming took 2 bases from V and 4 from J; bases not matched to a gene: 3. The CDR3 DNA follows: TGTGCCAGCAGTTACCAGGGGGCCTCCTATGGCTACACCTTC. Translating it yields CASSYQGASYGYTF.